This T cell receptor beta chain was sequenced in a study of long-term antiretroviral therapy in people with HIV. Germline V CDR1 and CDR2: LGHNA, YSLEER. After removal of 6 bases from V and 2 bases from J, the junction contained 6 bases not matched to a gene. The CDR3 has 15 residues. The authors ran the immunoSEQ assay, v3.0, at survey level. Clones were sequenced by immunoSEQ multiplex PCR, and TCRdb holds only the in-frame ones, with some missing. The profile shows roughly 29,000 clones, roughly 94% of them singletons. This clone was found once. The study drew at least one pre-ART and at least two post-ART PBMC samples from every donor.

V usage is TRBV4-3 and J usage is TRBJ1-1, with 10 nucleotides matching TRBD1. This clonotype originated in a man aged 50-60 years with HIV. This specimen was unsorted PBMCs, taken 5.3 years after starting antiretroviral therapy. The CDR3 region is CASSPGTGVNTEAFF. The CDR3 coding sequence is TGCGCCAGCAGTCCCGGGACAGGGGTAAACACTGAAGCTTTCTTT.